This TCR beta chain was documented in a study of blood T cell repertoires in COVID-19. Across the whole study: COVID-19 samples, acute and convalescent, were from the United States, Italy and Spain. The cDNA or gDNA used as material had been derived from T cells, B-cell-depleted T cells, or PBMCs.

The V gene lost 3 bases and the J gene lost 4 bases, with 13 bases spanning the gap. The CDR3 spans 15 residues. Looked up from germline, CDR1 is LNHNV and CDR2 is YYDKDF (reference sequence). In the authors' workflow: Scientists estimated how many nucleated cells there were by amplifying reference gene primers. Data came from immunoSEQ multiplex PCR; TCRdb stores just in-frame clones and leaves some out. For V, J and clone size, that table is used; D and trimming come from the DNA. This sample yields approximately 300,000 clones, of which 70% to 90% are seen a single time; roughly a tenth belongs to the top ten.

The clonotype originates from a woman younger than 30 who had recovered from COVID-19. The sequencing input was PBMCs or T cells enriched from blood (not recorded which). V is TRBV15 and J is TRBJ2-1; D is perhaps TRBD1 (5 bases). CDR3 region: CATSSSTVPYNEQFF. The CDR3 DNA follows: TGTGCCACCAGCAGCTCGACAGTACCATACAATGAGCAGTTCTTC.